Each of the 24 T cell receptor beta chains below was sequenced from the same sample in a study of CD8 T cells in ankylosing spondylitis. Each CDR3 protein gets one entry after TCRdb re-called the 5' RACE reads with MiXCR. Of some 350,000 distinct CDR3 sequences in the sample, roughly 14% were seen once. Sequenced input: blood, either unsorted or a sorted T cell fraction (not recorded which). The receptors come from a male donor with ankylosing spondylitis or in good health (not recorded which).

This clonotype was counted only a few times. This chain uses TRBV19 with TRBJ1-1; no clear D. The germline V and J ends were trimmed by 7 bases and 3 bases, with 15 bases remaining between them. The length of the CDR3 is 14 residues. The germline CDR1 and CDR2 sequences are LNHDA and SQIVND (reference sequence). For the CDR3, the DNA is TGTGCCAGTACAGCGTATCCCGGAGACACTGAAGCTTTCTTT. Translation gives CASTAYPGDTEAFF.

This chain links TRBV20-1 with TRBJ2-5, with 7 bases fitting TRBD2. Germline-derived CDR1 and CDR2 are DFQATT and SNEGSKA (reference sequence). The CDR3 consists of 14 residues. V trimming: 7 bases; J trimming: 4 bases; junction bases outside the gene matches: 12. The CDR3 sequence is CSVNMAGVGETQYF. CDR3 bases: TGCAGTGTTAACATGGCGGGGGTCGGAGAGACCCAGTACTTC.

The genes are TRBV2 and TRBJ2-1, with D perhaps TRBD1 (6 bases). Trimming shortened V by 1 base and J by 3 bases, and 10 bases separated the two germline ends. Germline values: CDR1 SNHLY, CDR2 FYNNEI. The CDR3 runs to 15 residues. The CDR3 bases are TGTGCCAGCAGTGAAGAGGGGGTTCTCTACAATGAGCAGTTCTTC. Protein sequence: CASSEEGVLYNEQFF.

The chain has TRBV7-9 and TRBJ2-3, with TRBD1 matching 7 bases. The CDR3 is 15 residues long. CDR1 is SEHNR and CDR2 is FQNEAQ in the germline V gene (reference sequence). V lost 1 base to trimming and J lost 3 bases; unmatched junction nucleotides: 4. CDR3 sequence reads: CASSLEGGWTDTQYF. CDR3 coding DNA: TGTGCCAGCAGCTTAGAAGGGGGCTGGACAGATACGCAGTATTTT.

This clonotype was seen only a few times. J is TRBJ2-2 and V is TRBV5-1, with D tentatively TRBD1 (5 bases). Germline V CDR1 and CDR2: SGHRS, YFSETQ. Trimming took 0 bases from V and 1 from J, leaving 7 bases between them. This CDR3 has 15 amino acids. The CDR3 nucleotides read TGCGCCAGCAGCTTGGAGGGGAAGAACACCGGGGAGCTGTTTTTT. It codes for CASSLEGKNTGELFF. Combining the CDR3 with reference TRBV5-1 and TRBJ2-2 gives the whole variable domain KAGVTQTPRYLIKTRGQQVTLSCSPISGHRSVSWYQQTPGQGLQFLFEYFSETQRNKGNFPGRFSGRQFSNSRSEMNVSTLELGDSALYLCASSLEGKNTGELFFGEGSRLTVL.

This clonotype was counted only a few times. The rearrangement uses TRBV5-1 and TRBJ2-7; 11 bases fit TRBD1. The CDR3 has 15 residues. The V and J ends lost 4 bases and 0 bases, in that order; junction bases with no gene match: 3. The germline V gene encodes CDR1 SGHRS and CDR2 YFSETQ. The CDR3 reads CASSRDRGASYEQYF. DNA of the CDR3: TGCGCCAGCAGCCGGGACAGGGGGGCCTCCTACGAGCAGTACTTC.

This clonotype has just a few counts. The rearrangement uses TRBV27 and TRBJ2-1; a weak D match, TRBD2 (7 bases). V was trimmed by 6 bases and J by 6 bases, leaving 30 bases between them. CDR1 and CDR2 (germline): MNHEY, SMNVEV (reference sequence). The CDR3 extends over 19 amino acids. DNA for the CDR3: TGTGCCAGCAGCCCAGGGGAGGGAAGAGTGTCCTCGAGAGGCAATGAGCAGTTCTTC. Amino acid sequence: CASSPGEGRVSSRGNEQFF.

This clonotype appeared a few times. V gene TRBV30 combines with J gene TRBJ2-3; possible D gene TRBD1, 6 bases. CDR3 length: 14 residues. Germline CDR1 and CDR2: GTSNPN and SVGIG (reference sequence). The V and J ends lost 4 bases and 6 bases respectively, with 17 bases between them. This CDR3 reads CAWTSGGVGDTQYF. For the CDR3, the DNA is TGTGCCTGGACGAGTGGGGGCGTTGGGGATACGCAGTATTTT.

The genes are TRBV20-1 and TRBJ1-4; unclear D gene. The CDR3 has 12 residues. Trimming took off 6 bases at V and 6 bases at J, with 11 bases between the two ends. Germline lookup yields CDR1 DFQATT and CDR2 SNEGSKA (reference sequence). The CDR3: CSALGGYEKLFF. The CDR3 DNA follows: TGCAGTGCCCTAGGAGGGTATGAAAAACTGTTTTTT.

The gene calls are TRBV7-2 and TRBJ2-5; D is unresolved. Germline V gene lookup returns CDR1 SGHTA and CDR2 FQGNSA. The CDR3 is 12 residues long. V dropped 4 bases and J dropped 7 bases, with 10 bases sitting between them. CDR3 nucleotide sequence: TGTGCCAGCAGCTCGTTCCGCGGGACCCAGTACTTC. It translates to CASSSFRGTQYF. Based on the CDR3 plus reference TRBV7-2 and TRBJ2-5, the full variable domain is GAGVSQSPSNKVTEKGKDVELRCDPISGHTALYWYRQSLGQGLEFLIYFQGNSAPDKSGLPSDRFSAERTGGSVSTLTIQRTQQEDSAVYLCASSSFRGTQYFGPGTRLLVL.

This chain connects TRBV5-1 to TRBJ2-7; D perhaps matches TRBD1 (5 bases). Looked up from germline, CDR1 is SGHRS and CDR2 is YFSETQ. The CDR3 runs to 13 residues. Trimming took 3 bases from V and 3 from J, leaving 10 bases between them. CDR3 residues: CASSSTDNYEQYF. The CDR3 DNA reads as TGCGCCAGCAGCTCGACAGACAACTACGAGCAGTACTTC.

This clonotype appeared a few times. The chain uses TRBV20-1 and TRBJ2-7; tentative D call: TRBD1 (5 bases). The CDR3 contains 13 residues. Germline V gene data show CDR1 as DFQATT and CDR2 as SNEGSKA (reference sequence). Trimming pared 4 bases from V and 5 bases from J, leaving 15 bases between. The CDR3 region has the DNA TGCAGTGCTATAAGGCATGGGGCTAACGAGCAGTACTTC. The encoded protein is CSAIRHGANEQYF.

The chain links TRBV12-3 or TRBV12-4 to TRBJ2-1, with 9 bases matching TRBD2. J was trimmed by 0 bases and V by 6 bases; bases with no gene match: 3. This CDR3 is built from 15 residues. The DNA of the CDR3 is TGTGCCAGCAGACATAGCGGGGGCTCCTACAATGAGCAGTTCTTC. It is translated as CASRHSGGSYNEQFF.

The V and J genes are TRBV10-1 and TRBJ2-1, with 7 bases aligning to TRBD2. The CDR3 length is 16 residues. The ends lost 4 bases at V and 0 bases at J; junction bases unmatched: 6. Germline CDR1 WNHNN, CDR2 SYGVQD (reference sequence). The DNA for the CDR3 is TGCGCCAGCAGTGCGACCTGGACTAGCTCCTACAATGAGCAGTTCTTC. Translating gives CASSATWTSSYNEQFF.

The chain couples TRBV5-1 to TRBJ1-2; D remains ambiguous. This CDR3 is built from 16 residues. Trimming removed 4 bases from V and 2 bases from J, with 18 bases in between. Germline V CDR1 and CDR2: SGHRS, YFSETQ. DNA for the CDR3: TGCGCCAGCAGCCAGAGTGGAGCGGGAGGGAACTATGGCTACACCTTC. It codes for CASSQSGAGGNYGYTF.

The chain is built from TRBV18 and TRBJ1-1; D may be TRBD1 (5 bases). This CDR3 is built from 13 residues. CDR1 KGHSH and CDR2 LQKENI come from the germline V gene. V lost 5 bases, J lost 8 bases, and 15 bases lay in between. CDR3 region: CASSTGTSKEAFF. CDR3 sequence (DNA): TGTGCCAGCTCAACCGGGACTTCGAAGGAAGCTTTCTTT.

This clonotype was detected a few times. The V call is TRBV5-1, the J call TRBJ1-1; TRBD1 is a possible D gene (6 bases). This CDR3 spans 16 amino acids. Looked up from germline, CDR1 is SGHRS and CDR2 is YFSETQ. The germline V and J ends were trimmed by 0 bases and 1 base, with 13 bases remaining between them. The CDR3 spells CASSLVLGASNTEAFF. CDR3 DNA: TGCGCCAGCAGCTTGGTTTTGGGGGCCTCGAACACTGAAGCTTTCTTT.

This sequence joins TRBV4-2 and TRBJ1-5, with D hard to call. This CDR3 has 14 residues. CDR1 and CDR2 (germline): LGHNA, YNFKEQ. Trimming took off 1 base at V and 7 bases at J, with 11 bases between the two ends. The CDR3 spells CASSQVEVQQPQHF. The CDR3 region has the DNA TGTGCCAGCAGCCAAGTGGAAGTACAACAGCCCCAGCATTTT.

V is TRBV29-1 and J is TRBJ1-1, with 7 nucleotides matching TRBD1. V gave up 7 bases and J gave up 6 bases; unmatched junction bases: 11. The CDR3 consists of 13 residues. The germline CDR1 and CDR2 sequences are SQVTM and ANQGSEA. CDR3 region: CSASYRGDAEAFF. CDR3 coding DNA: TGCAGCGCTTCCTACAGGGGCGATGCTGAAGCTTTCTTT.

There are a few counts of this clonotype. The V gene is TRBV6-1, the J gene TRBJ1-1; TRBD1 matches 8 bases. This CDR3 region has 14 residues. Trimming at V came to 6 bases and at J to 5 bases, leaving 8 bases not matched to a gene. Germline CDR1 and CDR2: MNHNS and SASEGT. The CDR3 sequence is CASREQGAGTEAFF. The CDR3 DNA sequence: TGTGCCAGCAGGGAGCAGGGGGCAGGGACTGAAGCTTTCTTT.

Many counts were recorded for this clonotype. The chain links TRBV9 to TRBJ2-7, with 8 bases identical to TRBD2. V lost 4 bases and J lost 3; bases outside the gene matches: 6. Germline V gene lookup returns CDR1 SGDLS and CDR2 YYNGEE. The CDR3 is 14 residues long. The CDR3 reads CASSPGTSFYEQYF. The DNA for the CDR3 is TGTGCCAGCAGCCCCGGGACTAGTTTCTACGAGCAGTACTTC. Using reference TRBV9 and TRBJ2-7 for the parts outside the CDR3, the full variable domain is DSGVTQTPKHLITATGQRVTLRCSPRSGDLSVYWYQQSLDQGLQFLIQYYNGEERAKGNILERFSAQQFPDLHSELNLSSLELGDSALYFCASSPGTSFYEQYFGPGTRLTVT.

The rearrangement uses TRBV20-1 and TRBJ2-2; the D gene is possibly TRBD1 (6 bases). V lost 2 bases and J lost 6, with 16 bases in between. The germline gives CDR1 DFQATT, CDR2 SNEGSKA (reference sequence). There are 15 residues in the CDR3. CDR3 region: CSARSTGLTAGELFF. The CDR3, as DNA: TGCAGTGCTAGATCGACAGGCTTAACCGCCGGGGAGCTGTTTTTT.

V and J are TRBV7-2 and TRBJ2-2; no reliable D call. Germline V gene data show CDR1 as SGHTA and CDR2 as FQGNSA. Deletions cut 2 bases from V and 4 bases from J, with 8 bases between. The CDR3 totals 14 residues. In DNA form, the CDR3 reads TGTGCCAGCAGCTTATGGCGGAGCACCGGGGAGCTGTTTTTT. Translating gives CASSLWRSTGELFF.

The table lists this clonotype with a few counts. The chain is built from TRBV6-1 and TRBJ2-2; D not resolved. The CDR3 has 14 amino acids. CDR1 MNHNS and CDR2 SASEGT come from the germline V gene. V was clipped by 4 bases and J by 1 base, with 7 bases between them. This chain's CDR3 is CASSGHLNTGELFF. CDR3 DNA: TGTGCCAGCAGTGGGCACTTGAACACCGGGGAGCTGTTTTTT.